One and the same sample provided the 3 T cell receptor beta chains below, sequenced in a study of blood T cell repertoires in COVID-19. The protocol was immunoSEQ multiplex PCR, while the TCRdb copy is restricted to in-frame clones and leaves out a portion. The data show hundreds of thousands of clones, over 75% seen once. Source material: peripheral blood. These receptors were collected from a woman aged 55-75 years with acute or convalescent COVID-19.

The J gene is TRBJ1-5, the V gene TRBV21-1; TRBD1, as called in the table, went unchecked against the DNA. TRBV21-1 is marked as a pseudogene. CDR3 length: 19 residues. DNA for the CDR3: TGTGCCAGCAGCAGTCCCTCCTTGAGCAGGGGGCGAATCTATCAGCCCCAGCATTTT. Protein product: CASSSPSLSRGRIYQPQHF.

This chain links TRBV7-2 with TRBJ2-3, with D hard to call. The V gene lost 5 bases and the J gene lost 5 bases, with 14 bases spanning the gap. CDR1 SGHTA and CDR2 FQGNSA come from the germline V gene. The CDR3 totals 14 residues. The CDR3 region is CASSKDTVQDTQYF. DNA of the CDR3: TGTGCCAGCAGCAAAGACACGGTCCAAGATACGCAGTATTTT.

The chain uses TRBV21-1 and TRBJ1-2. TRBV21-1 is assigned pseudogene status. CDR3 size: 13 residues. CDR3 nucleotides: TGTGCCAGCAGCCCCCGGGAGAGCGATGGCTACACCTTC. This translates into CASSPRESDGYTF.